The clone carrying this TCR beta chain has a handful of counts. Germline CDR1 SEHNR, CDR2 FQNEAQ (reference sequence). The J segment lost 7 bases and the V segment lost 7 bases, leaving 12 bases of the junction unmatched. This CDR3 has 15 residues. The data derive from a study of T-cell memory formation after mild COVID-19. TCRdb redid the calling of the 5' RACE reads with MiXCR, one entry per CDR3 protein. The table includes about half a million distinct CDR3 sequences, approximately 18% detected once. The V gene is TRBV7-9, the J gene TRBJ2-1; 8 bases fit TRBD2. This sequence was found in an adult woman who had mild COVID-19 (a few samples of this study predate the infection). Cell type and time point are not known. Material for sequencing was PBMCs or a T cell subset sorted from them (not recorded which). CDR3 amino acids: CASTSTGGARNEQFF. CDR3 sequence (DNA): TGTGCCAGCACCTCTACCGGGGGGGCTCGGAATGAGCAGTTCTTC.